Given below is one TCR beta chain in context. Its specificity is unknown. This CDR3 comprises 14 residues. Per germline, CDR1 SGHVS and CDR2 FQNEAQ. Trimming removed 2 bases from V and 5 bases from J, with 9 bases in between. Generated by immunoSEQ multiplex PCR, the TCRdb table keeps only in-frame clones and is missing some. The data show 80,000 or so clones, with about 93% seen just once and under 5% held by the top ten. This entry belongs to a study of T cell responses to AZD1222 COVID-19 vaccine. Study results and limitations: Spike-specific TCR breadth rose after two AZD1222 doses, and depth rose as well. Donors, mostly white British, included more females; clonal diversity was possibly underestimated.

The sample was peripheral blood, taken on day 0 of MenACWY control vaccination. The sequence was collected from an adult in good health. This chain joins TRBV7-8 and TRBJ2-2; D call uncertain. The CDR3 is CASSLLSSTGELFF. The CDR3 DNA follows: TGTGCCAGCAGCTTATTGTCTAGTACCGGGGAGCTGTTTTTT.